This T cell receptor beta chain was found in a study of shared clonotypes between healthy human individuals (dated by TCRdb to the early 2020s). In terms of the full investigation: The cohort included three men and a couple of women between 18 and 49 years of age. To estimate repertoire size and how much clonotypes are shared between individuals, the study performed deep sequencing of blood TCR repertoires from five healthy adults. To increase sequencing depth and limit assay-specific biases, different laboratories used diverse techniques to prepare libraries and sequence TCR repertoires. Each donor's leukapheresis produced roughly between about 0.8 and 8.9 billion PBMCs. For each donor, CD4 naive and CD4 memory were each given three plates, CD8 naive was given two plates, and CD8 memory was given one plate.

Paper-wide results and their limitations: Rarefaction of sorted-subset datasets indicated incomplete sequencing despite the large sequencing depth. Naive subsets generally had larger estimated clonotype richness than memory subsets. Sampling was restricted to blood, and TCR repertoires in tissue are likely to differ from TCR repertoires in blood. Pairwise subsampling led to the expectation that sequencing depth would affect the degree of clonotype sharing among donors. Because the study included a small number of donors, the genetic and exposure-history diversity represented was limited. Sharing across a few donors was observed for approximately 5% of naive CD4, about 4% of naive CD8, over 2% of memory CD4, and 0.4% of memory CD8 clonotypes. Compared with non-shared clonotypes, the clonotypes found in all four sorted-subset donors had higher generation probabilities.

Healthy HIV-negative adults with no recently reported acute infections or vaccinations were included as donors. Every donor was a Caucasian adult residing in Nashville, Tennessee, USA. CD8 memory samples combined magnetically selected CD45RO+ cells with CCR7-negative CD45RA+ effector memory (TemRA) cells. After blood collection by leukapheresis, PBMCs were isolated using Ficoll-Histopaque density gradient centrifugation and then cryopreserved in the vapor phase of liquid nitrogen. Purity and quantity of every magnetically sorted T cell population were checked by analytical flow cytometry. Genomic DNA was isolated from each sorted fraction and quantified by UV absorbance on a Nanodrop 2000c. V has 5 bases trimmed and J has 3 bases trimmed; junction bases matching no gene number 4. The CDR3, from cysteine to phenylalanine, totals 14 residues. Just the 42-base CDR3 DNA is kept, in frame starting at base 1. The germline V gene provides CDR1 SGHTA and CDR2 FQGNSA.

As to this clone: Its antigen is still unknown. Base-call qualities are not available, and no considerably larger clone is one nucleotide away.

Using the deep immunoSEQ assay, multiplex PCR amplified TCR CDR3 regions from genomic DNA. Genomic DNA extracted from each cell subset was distributed evenly over all wells of several immunoSEQ 96-well plates, and each plate served as one replicate. Each replicate PCR for sorted subsets received approximately 200 ng genomic DNA, equal to around 32,000 T cell genomes. Purified libraries were quantified with a Qubit 3.0 fluorometer, sized on a Bioanalyzer 2100, and re-quantified with the KAPA Library Quantification kit. Every immunoSEQ 96-well plate was sequenced on a dedicated single-read 150-cycle Illumina NextSeq 550 flow cell. Under the source paper's analysis protocol: Because the immunoSEQ output included only junctional sequences and no quality scores, the filtering could not be the same as the filtering used for full-length reads. To assign V/J genes and CDR3, sequences were annotated against IMGT germline references using PyIR, a Python wrapper for IgBLAST v1.9. Reads were filtered out if the reads had weak V/J assignments (E-value above 1e-6), no CDR3, stop codons, out-of-frame junctions, or ambiguous translated residues. V3J clonotypes were defined as sequences sharing an identical inferred V gene, J gene, and CDR3 amino acid sequence. Percentage overlap between repertoires was computed as shared unique clonotypes divided by the size of the smaller repertoire. Richness of each repertoire was evaluated using RTK rarefaction, the Chao1 estimator, and Recon v2.1 estimates of unobserved clonotypes. For all TCRbeta clonotypes obtained by the gDNA method from a handful of donors, generation probabilities were computed with OLGA. Here the immuneACCESS table is served through TCRdb, limited to in-frame sequences with V and J called. Missing clones are a known gap in these copies; in checked studies unresolved V genes cover under half, and the rest lacks a known reason. That table is the source of V, J and clone size, and D and trimming were worked out from the DNA. This sample holds about 110,000 clones; about 71% were observed only once. The top ten clonotypes cover around 24% of the sample.

This TCR derives from a woman younger than 45 in good health. Material for sequencing was memory CD8+ T cells sorted from blood. What this sample's cell subset or site label stands for: CD45RO+ cells pooled with CCR7-negative TemRA cells. The rearrangement combines TRBV7-2 with TRBJ2-7, with 10 bases in between that match TRBD1. This receptor carries the CDR3 CASSRGTGVYEQYF. The sequenced DNA: TGTGCCAGCAGCCGGGGGACAGGGGTCTACGAGCAGTACTTC.